The 21 T cell receptor beta chains reported below all come from one sample, sequenced in a study of low-dose radiotherapy and immunotherapy resistance in tumors. Time point here: after trial treatment. The treatment is: LDRT plus nivolumab, ipilimumab, low-dose cyclophosphamide and aspirin (RACIN trial). Over 20 PCR cycles, TCRs were amplified from a constant-region primer and V-primer adapter. TCRdb re-called the reads with MiXCR, one entry per CDR3 protein. Among some 52,000 distinct CDR3 sequences listed, 33% were seen once. The sequencing used PBMCs, collected after low-dose radiotherapy plus immunotherapy. The receptors originated from a male donor with rectosigmoid adenocarcinoma.

This clonotype appeared many times. The rearrangement joins TRBV29-1 to TRBJ2-4; D is tentatively TRBD1 or TRBD2 (7 bases each). Trimming took 7 bases from V and 1 from J, leaving 14 bases between them. CDR1 is SQVTM, CDR2 ANQGSEA, per germline. This CDR3 is built from 14 residues. DNA for the CDR3: TGCAGCGGCCAGGGGGGGGAGGCCAAAAACATTCAGTACTTC. It is translated as CSGQGGEAKNIQYF.

As for this clonotype: It differs at one base from a far larger clone, so likely a read error. This rearrangement joins TRBV18 to TRBJ2-1; D ambiguous. The CDR3 consists of 13 residues. V was cut by 9 bases and J by 10 bases, with 19 bases left in between. In germline, CDR1 is KGHSH, CDR2 LQKENI. CDR3 sequence: CASTGRVVDEQFF. The CDR3 DNA reads as TGTGCCAGTACCGGGCGAGTTGTTGACGAGCAGTTCTTC. Full variable domain (remainder filled in from reference TRBV18 and TRBJ2-1): NAGVMQNPRHLVRRRGQEARLRCSPMKGHSHVYWYRQLPEEGLKFMVYLQKENIIDESGMPKERFSAEFPKEGPSILRIQQVVRGDSAAYFCASTGRVVDEQFFGPGTRLTVL.

V and J are TRBV28 and TRBJ2-2; weak D call: TRBD1 (5 bases). The V gene's germline CDR1 is MDHEN and CDR2 SYDVKM. V lost 1 base and J lost 6, with 15 bases in between. The CDR3 runs 16 residues. This CDR3 is CASSLLTVRSPGELFF. CDR3 nucleotide sequence: TGTGCCAGCAGTTTATTGACAGTACGATCCCCCGGGGAGCTGTTTTTT.

The chain carries TRBV5-1 and TRBJ1-4, with D unresolved. Germline V gene data show CDR1 as SGHRS and CDR2 as YFSETQ. The CDR3 totals 15 residues. Trimming took 5 bases from V and 8 from J, leaving 19 bases between them. CDR3 DNA sequence: TGCGCCAGCAGACCGGGAGAGCCGAGACGAGAAAAACTGTTTTTT. It is translated as CASRPGEPRREKLFF.

Only a few counts were recorded for this clonotype. This is likely an artifact of a read error, given a far larger clone one base away. This chain connects TRBV5-1 to TRBJ2-7, with 7 nucleotides matching TRBD2. The CDR3 spans 14 residues. Unmatched junction bases numbered 11, after V lost 4 bases and J lost 7 bases. Germline V gene lookup returns CDR1 SGHRS and CDR2 YFSETQ. CDR3 region: CASSGTPSGNEQYF. The DNA for the CDR3 is TGCGCCAGCAGCGGAACGCCTAGCGGCAATGAGCAGTACTTC.

This rearrangement joins TRBV21-1 to TRBJ2-4; the D call of TRBD1 is as the table states it, not checked on the DNA. TRBV21-1 is flagged as a pseudogene. This CDR3 has 16 amino acids. CDR3 amino acids: CASSKGGRASENIQYF. CDR3 DNA sequence: TGTGCCAGCAGCAAAGGGGGCAGGGCATCTGAAAACATTCAGTACTTC.

This clonotype was detected many times. The chain has TRBV20-1 and TRBJ2-7; 8 bases map to TRBD2. Germline V gives CDR1 DFQATT, CDR2 SNEGSKA (reference sequence). Germline trimming cut 6 bases from V and 1 base from J; bases unmatched to any gene: 11. The CDR3 consists of 15 residues. CDR3 protein: CSAGSGRTRSYEQYF. The CDR3 region has the DNA TGCAGTGCGGGAAGCGGGAGAACGCGATCCTACGAGCAGTACTTC.

This clonotype was observed at least ten times. V is TRBV29-1 and J is TRBJ1-2; D perhaps matches TRBD1 (5 bases). From germline, CDR1 is SQVTM and CDR2 ANQGSEA. Deletions cut 7 bases from V and 4 bases from J, with 16 bases between. The CDR3 covers 13 residues. Here the CDR3 reads CSGQDIRFYGYTF. The CDR3 DNA is TGCAGCGGGCAGGACATCAGATTCTATGGCTACACCTTC.

This clonotype was seen only a few times. The chain has TRBV9 and TRBJ2-2; tentatively, D is TRBD2 (8 bases). The ends were cut back, 3 bases at V and 6 bases at J, with 21 bases in the middle. Germline V gene lookup returns CDR1 SGDLS and CDR2 YYNGEE. CDR3 size: 17 residues. CDR3 DNA: TGTGCCAGCAGCGGGCCGGGAGGGGGCATTTTTGCCGGGGAGCTGTTTTTT. This gives the protein CASSGPGGGIFAGELFF.

This clonotype appeared a few times. The gene calls are TRBV4-3 and TRBJ2-3, with a weak D call TRBD2 (5 bases). This CDR3 has 16 residues. Trimming took 3 bases from V and 0 from J, leaving 13 bases between them. Germline CDR1 and CDR2: LGHNA and YSLEER. CDR3 region: CASSHGRGASTDTQYF. The CDR3 bases are TGCGCCAGCAGCCATGGACGGGGAGCGAGCACAGATACGCAGTATTTT.

The genes are TRBV9 and TRBJ2-3; TRBD1 aligns across 7 bases. This CDR3 is 15 amino acids long. Trimming took 2 bases from V and 6 from J; bases not matched to a gene: 9. Germline CDR1 and CDR2: SGDLS and YYNGEE. Here the CDR3 reads CASSVTQGPQDTQYF. The CDR3 DNA is TGTGCCAGCAGCGTGACACAGGGGCCTCAGGATACGCAGTATTTT.

As regards this clonotype: This likely stems from a read error, as it lies one base from a far larger clone. The chain recombines TRBV6-8 with TRBJ2-7, with a weak D call TRBD2 (6 bases). Germline V gene sequence: CDR1 MNHGY, CDR2 SAAAGT. The length of the CDR3 is 17 residues. This CDR3 is CVSSEDPGETLAYEQYF. For the CDR3, the DNA is TGTGTCAGCAGTGAAGATCCGGGGGAAACACTCGCCTACGAGCAGTACTTC.

The chain has TRBV19 and TRBJ2-5, with TRBD2 as a possible D gene (6 bases). Trimming took off 6 bases at V and 1 base at J, with 15 bases between the two ends. The CDR3 is 15 residues long. Germline V CDR1 and CDR2: LNHDA, SQIVND (reference sequence). As DNA, the CDR3 is TGTGCCAGTAGAAAGGGACTGCACACCCAAGAGACCCAGTACTTC. The encoded protein is CASRKGLHTQETQYF.

This clonotype was seen only once. A far larger clone is only one base removed, so a read error is likely. The chain recombines TRBV4-3 with TRBJ2-7, with 7 bases matching TRBD2. Germline CDR1 is LGHNA and CDR2 is YSLEER. This CDR3 spans 16 amino acids. J gave up 7 bases and V 4 bases, and 16 bases lay outside the gene matches. The CDR3 reads CASSLWGGSSYNEQYF. The CDR3 DNA reads as TGCGCCAGCAGCCTTTGGGGGGGGAGCTCCTACAATGAGCAGTACTTC.

The chain combines TRBV5-1 with TRBJ2-2; unclear D gene. The CDR3 totals 13 residues. V was trimmed by 4 bases and J by 5 bases, leaving 9 bases between them. CDR1 and CDR2 (germline): SGHRS, YFSETQ. The CDR3: CASSPDSTGELFF. Here the CDR3 DNA reads TGCGCCAGCAGCCCAGACTCTACCGGGGAGCTGTTTTTT.

CDR3 residues: CASTIGAHEQFF. CDR3 bases: TGTGCCAGCACCATTGGGGCCCATGAGCAGTTCTTC. This chain uses TRBV6-6 with TRBJ2-1; maybe TRBD1 (5 bases). CDR1 and CDR2 from the germline V gene are MNHNY and SVGAGI (reference sequence). There are 12 residues in the CDR3. V lost 7 bases to trimming and J lost 8 bases, with 12 bases between them.

This clonotype was recorded once. The chain uses TRBV6-1 and TRBJ1-5; D may be TRBD1 (6 bases). Per germline, CDR1 MNHNS and CDR2 SASEGT. The CDR3 covers 17 residues. Trimming left V 6 bases short and J 0 bases short, with 18 bases between. The CDR3 sequence: CASRPLPQGISNQPQHF. The CDR3 DNA follows: TGTGCCAGCAGACCATTGCCTCAGGGGATTAGCAATCAGCCCCAGCATTTT.

This clonotype showed up many times. The chain employs TRBV7-9 and TRBJ2-2, with 9 nucleotides matching TRBD1. There are 16 residues in the CDR3. V was pared by 4 bases and J by 4 bases, with 7 bases of the junction left unmatched. Germline values: CDR1 SEHNR, CDR2 FQNEAQ (reference sequence). This chain's CDR3 is CASSSTGGQGTGELFF. In nucleotides, the CDR3 is TGTGCCAGCAGCTCTACAGGGGGACAGGGCACCGGGGAGCTGTTTTTT.

This sequence joins TRBV20-1 and TRBJ2-5; D ambiguous. This CDR3 has 14 amino acids. Germline CDR1 reads DFQATT; CDR2 reads SNEGSKA (reference sequence). V was cut by 6 bases and J by 0 bases, with 14 bases left in between. The CDR3 nucleotides are TGCAGTGCCCCAGCTACAAGGAACCAAGAGACCCAGTACTTC. Encoded protein: CSAPATRNQETQYF.

Of note for this clonotype: This likely reflects a read error, since a far larger clone is one base away. The V and J genes are TRBV6-2 or TRBV6-3 and TRBJ2-5; TRBD1 might be the D (6 bases). This CDR3 is 16 amino acids long. With 5 bases removed from V and 11 bases from J, the gap between germline ends came to 27 bases. The germline V gene has CDR1 MNHEY and CDR2 SVGEGT. The CDR3 is CASSESMAGAYNEQYF. The CDR3 DNA follows: TGTGCCAGCAGTGAAAGTATGGCAGGGGCTTACAATGAGCAGTACTTC.

This clonotype was seen many times. The CDR3 region is CASSSSGGWSEQFF. The CDR3 nucleotides are TGTGCCAGCAGCTCCTCAGGGGGCTGGAGTGAGCAGTTCTTC. This chain connects TRBV13 to TRBJ2-1; 8 nucleotides align to TRBD1. CDR1 is PRHDT and CDR2 is FYEKMQ in the germline V gene (reference sequence). Unmatched junction bases numbered 8, after V lost 4 bases and J lost 9 bases. This CDR3 has 14 residues.